The text below deals with one T cell receptor (beta chain). Its specific antigen is unknown. No quality values exist for individual bases; no much larger clone is one base distant. From the cysteine up to the phenylalanine, the CDR3 has a length of 15 residues. Only CDR3 DNA is held: 45 bases, read in frame from base 1. The sample belongs to a study of blood T cell repertoires in COVID-19 (dated by TCRdb to about 2020). Regarding the research as a whole: Samples from collaborators originated in the United States, Italy and Spain and spanned both the acute and convalescent phases of COVID-19. The prospective study material was composed of cDNA or gDNA derived from T cells, B-cell-depleted T cells, or PBMCs. Deeply sampled blood TCRbeta repertoires from subjects exposed to, actively infected with, or recovered from COVID-19 were included in the dataset. The repertoires were released in a freely available public database intended as a resource for research on the immune response to SARS-CoV-2. The samples were drawn from two sources: the first 160 participants of the ongoing ImmuneRACE study, and fewer than 1,500 subjects contributed by 6 global collaborators. The sample metadata nearly always contained a de-identified subject ID, COVID-19 status, age in years and sex. Where available, HLA class I and class II types were obtained from metadata supplied by the sample provider rather than from assay-based typing. Points the paper makes about the study in general: The quantity of clinical and demographic metadata differed by source and by participant and was supplied without curation.

In the prospective study, participants were roughly 18 to 95 years old, resided in approximately 25 geographic areas of the United States, and were enrolled through a virtual design. In the prospective study, cohorts were assigned on the basis of participant-reported clinical history obtained from a screening survey and a study questionnaire. For ImmuneRACE Cohort 3, a participant was defined as recovered based on two consecutive negative NP/OP PCR tests, clearance by a healthcare professional, or resolution of symptoms. Each participant in the prospective study had whole blood, serum and a nasopharyngeal or oropharyngeal swab collected by mobile phlebotomists. Over an approximately 2-month period, participants in the prospective study had the option of providing additional blood draws and questionnaires. Prospective study blood samples were shipped either frozen or at room temperature before DNA extraction.

TCRbeta CDR3 regions were amplified from genomic DNA by means of the immunoSEQ Assay, a bias-controlled multiplex PCR. The published analysis was carried out like this. Within the assay, amplification of reference gene primers was used to estimate how many nucleated cells each sample contained. Sequence reads were collapsed and filtered to measure the absolute abundance of every unique TCRbeta CDR3 rearrangement. Productive Simpson clonality was computed per sample as the square root of Simpson's diversity index over productive rearrangements. In TCRdb, the immuneACCESS table is reduced to in-frame sequences with V and J assigned. These tables do not hold every clone; where another copy was compared, an unresolved V gene accounts for under half, and the others remain unexplained. From that table come the V and J calls and clone size; the DNA was used to work out D and trimming. A total of fewer than 400,000 clones appear in this sample, 89% of them only once. The ten largest clones capture approximately 1.5% of the sample.

This sequence uses TRBV21-1 and TRBJ1-4. TRBV21-1 constitutes a pseudogene. Specimen: PBMCs or T cells enriched from blood (not recorded which). The sequence was obtained from a woman aged 25 to 39 who had recovered from COVID-19. The CDR3 region has the sequence CASSKVRGEGEKLFF. The sequenced DNA is TGTGCCAGCAGCAAAGTCCGGGGGGAGGGTGAAAAACTGTTTTTT.